A selection of T cell receptor beta chains follows, all from one sample in a study of spatial heterogeneity in lung cancer. Via MiXCR, TCRdb re-called the 5' RACE reads, giving one row per CDR3 protein. The table includes roughly 9,800 distinct CDR3 sequences, 6.1% detected once. Sequenced material: normal lung tissue next to the tumor, taken at surgery. Receptors were obtained from a male donor with early-stage non-small cell lung cancer. The CDR3 runs from the conserved cysteine through the conserved F or W. D genes are given only for firm matches. Only part of the rows carry a size: once, few, many, or a class if the clone is expanded.

V	D	J	size	DNA	CDR3
TRBV2	TRBD2	TRBJ2-1	many	TGTGCCAGCACTAAGGGACTAGCGGGAGTCAATGAGCAGTTCTTC	CASTKGLAGVNEQFF
TRBV28	.	TRBJ1-2	many	TGTGCCAGTGGGTCCACGGCCTATGGCTACACCTTC	CASGSTAYGYTF
TRBV9	.	TRBJ2-3	many	TGTGCCAGCAGCGAGACAACAGATACGCAGTATTTT	CASSETTDTQYF
TRBV3-1	.	TRBJ1-4	many	TGTGCCAGCAGCCAGGCCAGGGGCGCCGGGAATGAAAAACTGTTTTTT	CASSQARGAGNEKLFF
TRBV20-1	TRBD1	TRBJ2-7	many	TGCAGTGCTCCTGACGTTCGGACAGGGGAAAGAGGATACGAGCAGTACTTC	CSAPDVRTGERGYEQYF
TRBV20-1	.	TRBJ1-1	.	TGCAGTTCTTCTCCGGAGACTGAAGCTTTCTTT	CSSSPETEAFF
TRBV5-4	TRBD2	TRBJ2-7	medium-sized	TGTGCCAGCAGCTTTTCGGGGGGTTCCTACGAGCAGTACTTC	CASSFSGGSYEQYF
TRBV2	.	TRBJ2-2	medium-sized	TGTGCCAGCAGTGGGTCCGGCGGGGAGCTGTTTTTT	CASSGSGGELFF
TRBV23-1	.	TRBJ2-7	few	TGCGCCAGCAGTCATATGTGGGAGCAGTACTTC	CASSHMWEQYF
TRBV9	.	TRBJ1-1	medium-sized	TGTGCCAGCAGCGTATCGACAGGAGCTATGAACACTGAAGCTTTCTTT	CASSVSTGAMNTEAFF
TRBV6-2/TRBV6-3	.	TRBJ2-2	.	TGTGCCAGCAGTTACTATTCTAGGAACACCGGGGAGCTGTTTTTT	CASSYYSRNTGELFF
TRBV7-9	TRBD2	TRBJ2-1	.	TGTGCCAGCATTCCCGGGGGGGACTTCAATAATGAGCAGTTCTTC	CASIPGGDFNNEQFF
TRBV10-1	.	TRBJ1-2	many	TGCGCCAGCAGTGCTCTGACGGGGAGCGGCTACACCTTC	CASSALTGSGYTF
TRBV20-1	TRBD2	TRBJ2-1	many	TGCAGTGCGACACTAGCGGGAGTAAGCTACAATGAGCAGTTCTTC	CSATLAGVSYNEQFF
TRBV7-2	TRBD1	TRBJ1-4	many	TGTGCCAGCAGCTTATTAACAGGGGGACTGTTTTTT	CASSLLTGGLFF
TRBV29-1	.	TRBJ1-4	many	TGCAGCGTTCAGAAGAATGAAAAACTGTTTTTT	CSVQKNEKLFF
TRBV19	TRBD1	TRBJ1-5	many	TGTGCCAGTAATCTCCGGGACAGGGGCTCCGGCAATCAGCCCCAGCATTTT	CASNLRDRGSGNQPQHF
TRBV4-3	.	TRBJ1-1	many	TGCGCCAGCAGCCTCCAGCCGACAGGGAACACTGAAGCTTTCTTT	CASSLQPTGNTEAFF
TRBV29-1	TRBD2	TRBJ2-1	many	TGCAGCGTTGTCGGGAGGGCCTTTTACTACAATGAGCAGTTCTTC	CSVVGRAFYYNEQFF
TRBV4-2	TRBD1	TRBJ1-1	many	TGTGCCAGCAGCCAGGAGTACAGGGGGAACACTGAAGCTTTCTTT	CASSQEYRGNTEAFF
TRBV7-9	.	TRBJ2-7	many	TGTGCCAGCAGCCCTACACTCGGACGGACATACTCCTACGAGCAGTACTTC	CASSPTLGRTYSYEQYF
TRBV12-3/TRBV12-4	.	TRBJ2-7	large	TGTGCCAGCAGCTTAGGGGGACCCGGCGACGAGCAGTACTTC	CASSLGGPGDEQYF
TRBV29-1	.	TRBJ1-1	many	TGCAGCGTTGAGCCGGACATGAACACTGAAGCTTTCTTT	CSVEPDMNTEAFF
TRBV7-3	.	TRBJ2-2	many	TGTGCCAGCAGCTCCCAAGTACAAGGGACCGGGGAGCTGTTTTTT	CASSSQVQGTGELFF
TRBV6-6	TRBD1	TRBJ2-3	many	TGTGCCAGCAGTTCGACTCGGGACAGTACTAGCACAGATACGCAGTATTTT	CASSSTRDSTSTDTQYF